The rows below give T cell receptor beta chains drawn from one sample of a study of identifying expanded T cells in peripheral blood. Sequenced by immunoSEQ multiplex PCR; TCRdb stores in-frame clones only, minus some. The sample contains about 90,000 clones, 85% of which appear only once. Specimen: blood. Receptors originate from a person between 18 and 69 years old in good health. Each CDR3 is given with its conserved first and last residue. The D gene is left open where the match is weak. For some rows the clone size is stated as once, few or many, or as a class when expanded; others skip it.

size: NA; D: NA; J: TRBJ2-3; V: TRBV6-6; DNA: TGTGCCAGCAGTTACGGGGGGGGCCGGGAAGGTACGCAGTATTTT; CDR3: CASSYGGGREGTQYF
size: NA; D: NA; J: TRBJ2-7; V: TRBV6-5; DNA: TGTGCCAGCAGTTACTCGGGTTCCGCCTACGAGCAGTACTTC; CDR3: CASSYSGSAYEQYF
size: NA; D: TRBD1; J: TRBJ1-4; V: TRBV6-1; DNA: TGTGCCAGCAGTCAGACAGGGGGCCGTGAAAAACTGTTTTTT; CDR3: CASSQTGGREKLFF
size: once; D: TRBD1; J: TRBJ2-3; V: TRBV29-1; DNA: TGCAGCGTTGGACAGGGACCCACAGATACGCAGTATTTT; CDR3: CSVGQGPTDTQYF
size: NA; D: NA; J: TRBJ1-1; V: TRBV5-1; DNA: TGCGCCAGCAGCTGGGGGGTGAGGGTCAGCGCGAACACTGAAGCTTTCTTT; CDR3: CASSWGVRVSANTEAFF
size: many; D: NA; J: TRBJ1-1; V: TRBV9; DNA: TGTGCCAGCAGCGCAAGTCCGATGAACACTGAAGCTTTCTTT; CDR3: CASSASPMNTEAFF
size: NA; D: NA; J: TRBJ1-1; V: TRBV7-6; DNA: TGTGCCAGCAGCTTAAATCCCACACCTGAAGCTTTCTTT; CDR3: CASSLNPTPEAFF
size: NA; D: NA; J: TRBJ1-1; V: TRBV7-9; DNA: TGTGCCAGCAGCCTGGCCAAGAACACTGAAGCTTTCTTT; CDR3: CASSLAKNTEAFF
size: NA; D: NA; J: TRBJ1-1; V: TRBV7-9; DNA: TGTGCCAGCAGCTCCCTGGGAAAACTTACTCCAGTGCGGGGGACTGAAGCTTTCTTT; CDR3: CASSSLGKLTPVRGTEAFF
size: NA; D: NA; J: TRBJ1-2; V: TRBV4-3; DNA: TGCGCCAGCAGCCAAGAGGAGGGATATTTGGGCGGCTACACCTTC; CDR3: CASSQEEGYLGGYTF
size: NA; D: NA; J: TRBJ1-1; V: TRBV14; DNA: TGTGCCAGCAGCCCGAGGCTCAAAGAAGCTTTCTTT; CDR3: CASSPRLKEAFF
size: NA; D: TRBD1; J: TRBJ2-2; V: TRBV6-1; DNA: TGTGCCAGGGGACAGGGTGTCACCGGGGAGCTGTTTTTT; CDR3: CARGQGVTGELFF
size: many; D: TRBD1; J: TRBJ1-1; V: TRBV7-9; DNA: TGTGCCAGCAGCGACTTTGACAGGGGGACTAGTGAAGCTTTCTTT; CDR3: CASSDFDRGTSEAFF
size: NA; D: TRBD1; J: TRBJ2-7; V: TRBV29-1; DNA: TGCAGCGTCGGACAGGGCCTCTCCTACGAGCAGTACTTC; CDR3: CSVGQGLSYEQYF
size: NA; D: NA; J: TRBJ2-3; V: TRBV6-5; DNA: TGTGCCAGCAGTTATGGCAGGGGTTCGTATACGCAGTATTTT; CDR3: CASSYGRGSYTQYF
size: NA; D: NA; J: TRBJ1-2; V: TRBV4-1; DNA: TGCGCCAGCAGCCGAGATCTTAGCTACACCTTC; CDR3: CASSRDLSYTF
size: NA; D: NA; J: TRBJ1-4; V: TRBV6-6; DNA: TGTGCCAGCACCATCAGGTCCGGGGAGGGCAAACTGTTTTTT; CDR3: CASTIRSGEGKLFF
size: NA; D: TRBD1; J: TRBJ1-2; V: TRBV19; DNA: TGTGCCAGTGCCGACAGGGGTGATGGCTACACCTTC; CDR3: CASADRGDGYTF
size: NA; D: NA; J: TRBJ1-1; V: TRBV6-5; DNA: TGTGCCAGCAGTTACTTCGGGGAAATGAACACTGAAGCTTTCTTT; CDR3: CASSYFGEMNTEAFF
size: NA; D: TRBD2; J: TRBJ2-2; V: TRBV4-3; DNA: TGCGCCAGCAGCACCTGGACCGGGACTAGCGGTAACACCGGGGAGCTGTTTTTT; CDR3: CASSTWTGTSGNTGELFF
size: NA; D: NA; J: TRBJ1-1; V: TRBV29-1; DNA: TGCAGCGCCGGGGGGGCACTTAGGCCAGCTTTCTTT; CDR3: CSAGGALRPAFF
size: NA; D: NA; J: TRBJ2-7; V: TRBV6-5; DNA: TGTGCCAGCAGTTACTCCGGGACGGCCCCCTACGAGCAGTACTTC; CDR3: CASSYSGTAPYEQYF
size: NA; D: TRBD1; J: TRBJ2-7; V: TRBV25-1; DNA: TGTGCCGCACGAGGGCTAAATACAGGGGACGAGCAGTACTTC; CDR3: CAARGLNTGDEQYF
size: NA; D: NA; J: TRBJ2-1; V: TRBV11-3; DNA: TGTGCCAGCAGCCGCTACACCGGGTCTAGCTCCTACAATGAGCAGTTCTTC; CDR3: CASSRYTGSSSYNEQFF
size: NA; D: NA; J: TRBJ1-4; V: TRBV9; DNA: TGTGCCAGCAGCAGTGGGGGGCTCGGTAATGAAAAACTGTTTTTT; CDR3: CASSSGGLGNEKLFF
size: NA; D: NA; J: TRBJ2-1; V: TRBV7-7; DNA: TGTGCCAGCAGCCAATACCCCCATGACCCCTACAATGAGCAGTTCTTC; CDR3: CASSQYPHDPYNEQFF
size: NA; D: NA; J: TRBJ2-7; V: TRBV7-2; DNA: TGTGCCAGCGGACTATCAACAGGGTACTACGAGCAGTACTTC; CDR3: CASGLSTGYYEQYF
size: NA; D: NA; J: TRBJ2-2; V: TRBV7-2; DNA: TGTGCCAGCAGCTTCGACCAGGATCCCGGGGAGCTGTTTTTT; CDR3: CASSFDQDPGELFF
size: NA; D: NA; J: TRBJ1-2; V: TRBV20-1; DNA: TGCAGTGCTAGAGGACACCATGGCTACACCTTC; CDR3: CSARGHHGYTF
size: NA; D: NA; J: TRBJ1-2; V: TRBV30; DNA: TGTGCCTGGGGAGAGACTAACTATGGCTACACCTTC; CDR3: CAWGETNYGYTF
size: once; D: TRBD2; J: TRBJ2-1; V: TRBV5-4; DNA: TGTGCCAGCAGTGTCGGGGGGACGGGTTACAATGAGCAGTTCTTC; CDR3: CASSVGGTGYNEQFF
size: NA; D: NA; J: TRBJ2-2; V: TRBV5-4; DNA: TGTGCCAGCAGCTTCCTAGCATCGAACACCGGGGAGCTGTTTTTT; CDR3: CASSFLASNTGELFF
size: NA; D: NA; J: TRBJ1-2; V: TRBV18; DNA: TGTGCCAGCTCACCCTTAGGACAGATAACTAACTATGGCTACACCTTC; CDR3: CASSPLGQITNYGYTF
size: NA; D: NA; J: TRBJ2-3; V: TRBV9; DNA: TGTGCCAGCAGCGTAGCTGGGGACCCGGATACGCAGTATTTT; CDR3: CASSVAGDPDTQYF
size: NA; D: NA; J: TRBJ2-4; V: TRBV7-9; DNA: TGTGCCAGCAGCATACCGGGAAGTGCCAAAAACATTCAGTACTTC; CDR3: CASSIPGSAKNIQYF
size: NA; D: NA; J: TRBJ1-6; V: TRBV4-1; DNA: TGCGCCAGCAGCCCCCGTTGGGGGGTGAATTCACCCCTCCACTTT; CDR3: CASSPRWGVNSPLHF
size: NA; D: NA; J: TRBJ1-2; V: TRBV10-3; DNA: TGTGCCATCAGTGAGAGGCAGCCCTATGGCTACACCTTC; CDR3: CAISERQPYGYTF
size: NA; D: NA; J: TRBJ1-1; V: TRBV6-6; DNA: TGTGCCAGCTGTCGAGGGATAGGGGAAGCTTTCTTT; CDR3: CASCRGIGEAFF
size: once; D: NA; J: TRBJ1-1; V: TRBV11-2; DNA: TGTGCCAGCAGCTTAGTTCAGGACAGTGGGAAAACTGAAGCTTTCTTT; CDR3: CASSLVQDSGKTEAFF
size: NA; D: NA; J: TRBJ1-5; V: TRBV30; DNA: TGTGCCTGGAGTGTTTCTAGCAATCAGCCCCAGCATTTT; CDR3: CAWSVSSNQPQHF
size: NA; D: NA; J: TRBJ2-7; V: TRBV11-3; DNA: TGTGCCAGCAGCTTAAGTCTACATCTGTGGGCCGAGCAGTACTTC; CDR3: CASSLSLHLWAEQYF
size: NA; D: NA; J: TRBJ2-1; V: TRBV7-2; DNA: TGTGCCAGCAGCCGTACGGGGGACTCCTACAATGAGCAGTTCTTC; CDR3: CASSRTGDSYNEQFF
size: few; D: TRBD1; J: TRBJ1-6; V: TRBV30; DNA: TGTGCCTGGAGTTCCCCGGGACAGGGGAATTCACCCCTCCACTTT; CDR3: CAWSSPGQGNSPLHF
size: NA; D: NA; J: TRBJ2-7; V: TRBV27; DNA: TGTGCCAGCAGTCACCCTACAATCCGGGGCTACGAGCAGTACTTC; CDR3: CASSHPTIRGYEQYF
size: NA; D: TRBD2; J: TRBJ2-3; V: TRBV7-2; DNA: TGTGCCAGCAGCTTAGGTTACGCGGGGGGGTCAGATACGCAGTATTTT; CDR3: CASSLGYAGGSDTQYF
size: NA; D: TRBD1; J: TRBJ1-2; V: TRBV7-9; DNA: TGTGCCAGCAGCTTAAACCGGGACAGGGCCCTTCCACGCTTC; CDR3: CASSLNRDRALPRF
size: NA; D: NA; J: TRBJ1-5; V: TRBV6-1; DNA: TGTGCCAGCACCGTCCGGGGTTCTAGGCAGCCCCAGCATTTT; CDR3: CASTVRGSRQPQHF
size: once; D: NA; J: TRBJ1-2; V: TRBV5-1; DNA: TGCGCCAGCAGCTTAATGGATACAGGGTGGGGTGGCTACACCTTC; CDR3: CASSLMDTGWGGYTF
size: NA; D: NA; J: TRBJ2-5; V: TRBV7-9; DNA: TGTGCCAGCAGCCCTCAAAAGCCTACGGGGGAGACCCAGTACTTC; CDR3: CASSPQKPTGETQYF
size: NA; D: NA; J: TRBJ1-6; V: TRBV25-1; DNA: TGTGCCAGCAGTGAATTTTTGGGGTCGAATTCACCCCTCCACTTT; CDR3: CASSEFLGSNSPLHF